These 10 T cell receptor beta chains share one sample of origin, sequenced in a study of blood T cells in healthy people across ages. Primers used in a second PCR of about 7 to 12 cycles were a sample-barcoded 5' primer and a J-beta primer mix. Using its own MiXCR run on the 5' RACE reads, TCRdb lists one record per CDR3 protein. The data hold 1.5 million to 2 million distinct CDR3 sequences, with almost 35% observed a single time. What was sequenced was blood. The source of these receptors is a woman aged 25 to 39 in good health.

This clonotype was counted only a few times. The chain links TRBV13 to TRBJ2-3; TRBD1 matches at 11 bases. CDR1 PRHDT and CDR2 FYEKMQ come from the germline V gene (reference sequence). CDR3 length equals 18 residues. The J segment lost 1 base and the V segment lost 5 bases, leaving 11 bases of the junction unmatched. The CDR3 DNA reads TGTGCCAGCAGCGCACGGGACAGGGGGTTGTTCGGCACAGATACGCAGTATTTT. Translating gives CASSARDRGLFGTDTQYF.

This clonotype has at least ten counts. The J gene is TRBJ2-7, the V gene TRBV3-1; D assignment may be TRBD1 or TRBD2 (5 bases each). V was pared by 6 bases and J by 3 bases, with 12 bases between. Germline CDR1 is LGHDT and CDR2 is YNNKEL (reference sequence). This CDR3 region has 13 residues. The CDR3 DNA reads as TGTGCCAGCAGTCGAGGGGCAAGCTACGAGCAGTACTTC. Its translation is CASSRGASYEQYF.

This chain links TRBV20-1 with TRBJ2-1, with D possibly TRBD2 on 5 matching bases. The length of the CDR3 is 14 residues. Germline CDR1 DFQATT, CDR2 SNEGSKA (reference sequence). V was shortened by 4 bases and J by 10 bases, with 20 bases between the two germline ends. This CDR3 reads CSAMTGNRAEEQFF. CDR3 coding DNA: TGCAGTGCTATGACGGGGAACCGTGCAGAGGAGCAGTTCTTC.

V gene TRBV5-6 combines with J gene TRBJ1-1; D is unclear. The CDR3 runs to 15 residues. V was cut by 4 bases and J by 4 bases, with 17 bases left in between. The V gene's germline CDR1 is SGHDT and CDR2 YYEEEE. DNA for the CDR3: TGTGCCAGCAGCCATTATTCTCCGGGCGGCACTGAAGCTTTCTTT. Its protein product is CASSHYSPGGTEAFF.

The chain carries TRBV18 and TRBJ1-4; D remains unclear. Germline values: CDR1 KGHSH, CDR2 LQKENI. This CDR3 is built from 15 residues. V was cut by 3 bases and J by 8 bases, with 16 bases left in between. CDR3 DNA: TGTGCCAGCTCACCCCTCCTGGCAGTGGACGAAAAACTGTTTTTT. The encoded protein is CASSPLLAVDEKLFF.

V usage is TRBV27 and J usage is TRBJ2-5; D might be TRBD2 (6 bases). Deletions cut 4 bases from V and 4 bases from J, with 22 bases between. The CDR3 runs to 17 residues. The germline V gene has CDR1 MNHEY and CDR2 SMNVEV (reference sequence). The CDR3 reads CASSSGWGVRGGETQYF. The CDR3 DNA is TGTGCCAGCAGTTCGGGCTGGGGGGTGCGGGGCGGAGAGACCCAGTACTTC.

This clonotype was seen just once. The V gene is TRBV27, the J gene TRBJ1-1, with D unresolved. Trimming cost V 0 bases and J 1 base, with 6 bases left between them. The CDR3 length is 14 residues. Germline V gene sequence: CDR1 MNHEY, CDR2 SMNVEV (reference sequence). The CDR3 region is CASSLSFTNTEAFF. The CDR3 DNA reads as TGTGCCAGCAGTTTATCTTTTACGAACACTGAAGCTTTCTTT.

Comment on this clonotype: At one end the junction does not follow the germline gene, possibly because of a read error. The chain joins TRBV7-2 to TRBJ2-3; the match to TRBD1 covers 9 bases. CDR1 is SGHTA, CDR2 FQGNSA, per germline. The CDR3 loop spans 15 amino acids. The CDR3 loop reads CANSLWDRAADTQYF. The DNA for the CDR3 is TGTGCCAACAGCCTTTGGGACAGGGCCGCAGATACGCAGTATTTT.

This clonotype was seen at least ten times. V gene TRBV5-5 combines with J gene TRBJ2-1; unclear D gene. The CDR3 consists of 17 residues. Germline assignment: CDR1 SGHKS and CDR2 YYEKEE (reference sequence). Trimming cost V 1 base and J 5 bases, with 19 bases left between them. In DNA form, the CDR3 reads TGTGCCAGCAGCTTGTCCCAACCCCCGGATATTGACAATGAGCAGTTCTTC. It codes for CASSLSQPPDIDNEQFF.

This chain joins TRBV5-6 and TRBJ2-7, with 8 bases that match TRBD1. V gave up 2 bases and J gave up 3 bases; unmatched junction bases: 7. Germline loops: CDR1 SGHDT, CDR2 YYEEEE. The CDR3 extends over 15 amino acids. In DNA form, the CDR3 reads TGTGCCAGCAGCTTTTCACGGACAGGGAGCTACGAGCAGTACTTC. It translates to CASSFSRTGSYEQYF.